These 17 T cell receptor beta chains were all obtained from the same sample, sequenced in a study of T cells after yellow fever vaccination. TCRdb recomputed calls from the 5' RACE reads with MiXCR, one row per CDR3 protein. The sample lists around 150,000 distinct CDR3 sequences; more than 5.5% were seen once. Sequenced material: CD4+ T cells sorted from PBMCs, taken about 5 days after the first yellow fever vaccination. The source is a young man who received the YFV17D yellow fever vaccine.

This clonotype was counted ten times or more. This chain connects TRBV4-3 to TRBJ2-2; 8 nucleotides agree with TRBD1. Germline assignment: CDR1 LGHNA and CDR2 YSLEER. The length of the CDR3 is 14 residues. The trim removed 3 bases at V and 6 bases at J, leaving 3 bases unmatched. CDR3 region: CASSQGQEAGELFF. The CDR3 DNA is TGCGCCAGCAGCCAGGGACAGGAGGCCGGGGAGCTGTTTTTT.

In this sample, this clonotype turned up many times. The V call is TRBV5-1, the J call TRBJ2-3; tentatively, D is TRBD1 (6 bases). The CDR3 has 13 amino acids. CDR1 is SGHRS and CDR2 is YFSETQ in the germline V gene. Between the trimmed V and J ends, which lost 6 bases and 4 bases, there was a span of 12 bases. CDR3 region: CASNSGDADTQYF. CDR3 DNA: TGCGCCAGCAACTCAGGGGATGCAGATACGCAGTATTTT.

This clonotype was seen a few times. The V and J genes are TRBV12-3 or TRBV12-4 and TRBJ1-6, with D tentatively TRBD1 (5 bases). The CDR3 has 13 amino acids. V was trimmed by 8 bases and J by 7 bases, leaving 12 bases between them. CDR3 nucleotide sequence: TGTGCCAGCGTCAGGGAGAGAAATTCACCCCTCCACTTT. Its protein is CASVRERNSPLHF.

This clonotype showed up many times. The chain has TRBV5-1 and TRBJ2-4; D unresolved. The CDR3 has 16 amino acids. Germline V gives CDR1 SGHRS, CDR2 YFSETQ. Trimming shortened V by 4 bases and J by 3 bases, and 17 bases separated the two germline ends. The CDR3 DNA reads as TGCGCCAGCAGCCTTGGATCAAACAGTCACAAAAACATTCAGTACTTC. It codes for CASSLGSNSHKNIQYF.

The CDR3 sequence: CASSPNPETQYF. The CDR3 nucleotides read TGTGCCAGCAGCCCAAATCCGGAGACCCAGTACTTC. The V gene is TRBV7-8, the J gene TRBJ2-5, with unresolved D. CDR1 is SGHVS, CDR2 FQNEAQ, per germline. Trimming stripped 5 bases from V and 5 bases from J, with 9 bases between. This CDR3 has 12 residues.

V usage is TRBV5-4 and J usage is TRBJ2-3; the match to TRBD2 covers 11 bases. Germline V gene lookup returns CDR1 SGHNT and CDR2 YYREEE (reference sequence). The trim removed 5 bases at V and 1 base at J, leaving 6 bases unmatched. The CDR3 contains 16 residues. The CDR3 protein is CASSRGGLAGTDTQYF. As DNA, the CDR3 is TGTGCCAGCAGTCGGGGGGGACTAGCGGGCACAGATACGCAGTATTTT.

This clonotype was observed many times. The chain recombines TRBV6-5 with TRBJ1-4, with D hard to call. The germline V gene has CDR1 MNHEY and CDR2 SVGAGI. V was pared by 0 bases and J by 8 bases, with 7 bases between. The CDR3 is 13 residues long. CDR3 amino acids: CASSYSSKEKLFF. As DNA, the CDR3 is TGTGCCAGCAGTTACTCGAGTAAGGAAAAACTGTTTTTT.

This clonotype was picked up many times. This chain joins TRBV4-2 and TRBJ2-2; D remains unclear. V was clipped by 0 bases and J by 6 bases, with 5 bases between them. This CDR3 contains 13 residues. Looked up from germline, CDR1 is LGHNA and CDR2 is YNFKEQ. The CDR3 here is CASSQDRPGELFF. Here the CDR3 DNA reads TGTGCCAGCAGCCAAGACAGGCCCGGGGAGCTGTTTTTT.

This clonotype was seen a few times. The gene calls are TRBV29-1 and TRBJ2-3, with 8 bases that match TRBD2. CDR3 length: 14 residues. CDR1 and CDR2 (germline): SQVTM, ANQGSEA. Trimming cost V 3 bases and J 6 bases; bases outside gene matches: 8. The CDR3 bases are TGCAGCGTTGATCGGGGGGGCGGGTCGGATACGCAGTATTTT. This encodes CSVDRGGGSDTQYF.

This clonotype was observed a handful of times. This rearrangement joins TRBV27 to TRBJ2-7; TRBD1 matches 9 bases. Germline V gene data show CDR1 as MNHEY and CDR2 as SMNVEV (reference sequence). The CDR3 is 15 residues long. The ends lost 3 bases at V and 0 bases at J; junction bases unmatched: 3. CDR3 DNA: TGTGCCAGCAGTTTTCGACAGGGGGGCTCCTACGAGCAGTACGTC. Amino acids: CASSFRQGGSYEQYV.

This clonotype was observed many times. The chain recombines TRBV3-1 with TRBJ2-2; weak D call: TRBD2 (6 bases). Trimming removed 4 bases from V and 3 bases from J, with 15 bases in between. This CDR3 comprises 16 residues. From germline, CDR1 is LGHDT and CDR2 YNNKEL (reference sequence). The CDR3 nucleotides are TGTGCCAGCAGCCGAGGGACTTCCTCGGACACCGGGGAGCTGTTTTTT. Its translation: CASSRGTSSDTGELFF.

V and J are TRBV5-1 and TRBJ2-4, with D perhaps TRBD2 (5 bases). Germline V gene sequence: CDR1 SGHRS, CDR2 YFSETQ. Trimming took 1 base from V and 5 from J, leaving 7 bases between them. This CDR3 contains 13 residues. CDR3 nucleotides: TGCGCCAGCAGCTTGTGGGGAGAAAACATTCAGTACTTC. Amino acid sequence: CASSLWGENIQYF.

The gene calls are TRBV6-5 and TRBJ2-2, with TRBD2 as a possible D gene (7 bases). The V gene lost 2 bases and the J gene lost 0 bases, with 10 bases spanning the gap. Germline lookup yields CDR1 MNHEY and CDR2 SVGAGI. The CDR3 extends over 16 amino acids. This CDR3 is CASSYRGAANTGELFF. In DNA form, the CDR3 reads TGTGCCAGCAGTTACCGGGGGGCGGCGAACACCGGGGAGCTGTTTTTT.

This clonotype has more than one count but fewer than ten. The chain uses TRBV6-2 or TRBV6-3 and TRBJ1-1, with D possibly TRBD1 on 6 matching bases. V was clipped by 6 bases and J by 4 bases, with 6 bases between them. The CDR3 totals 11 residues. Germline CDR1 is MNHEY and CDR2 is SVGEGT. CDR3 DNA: TGTGCCAGCAGGACAGGCACTGAAGCTTTCTTT. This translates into CASRTGTEAFF.

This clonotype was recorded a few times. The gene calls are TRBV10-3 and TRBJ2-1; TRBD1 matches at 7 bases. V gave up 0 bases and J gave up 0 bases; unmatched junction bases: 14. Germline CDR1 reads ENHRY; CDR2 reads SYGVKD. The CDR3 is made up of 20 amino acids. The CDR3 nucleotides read TGTGCCATCAGTGAGTCCGAGGCCGGGTGGGGGACAGACTCCTACAATGAGCAGTTCTTC. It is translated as CAISESEAGWGTDSYNEQFF.

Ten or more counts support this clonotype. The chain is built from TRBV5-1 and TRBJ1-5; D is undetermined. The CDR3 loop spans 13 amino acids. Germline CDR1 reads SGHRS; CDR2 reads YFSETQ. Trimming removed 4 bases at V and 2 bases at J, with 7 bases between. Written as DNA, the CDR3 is TGCGCCAGCAGCGTTGTAGGCAATCAGCCCCAGCATTTT. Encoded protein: CASSVVGNQPQHF.

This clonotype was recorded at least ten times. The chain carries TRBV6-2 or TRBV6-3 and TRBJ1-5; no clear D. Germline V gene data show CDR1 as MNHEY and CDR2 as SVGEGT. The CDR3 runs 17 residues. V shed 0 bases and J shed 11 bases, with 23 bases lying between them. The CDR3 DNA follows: TGTGCCAGCAGTTACTCGTCGAGGGCCGGGATAGTTTCGGCCCAGCATTTT. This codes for CASSYSSRAGIVSAQHF.